This T cell receptor beta chain was found in a study of shared clonotypes between healthy human individuals. The assay was immunoSEQ multiplex PCR, and TCRdb's table has in-frame clones only and misses some. The table records about 2.1 million clones, over 85% of them present only once. It was CD45RO-negative cells, positively selected for CCR7, that made up naive CD8 cells, with terminally differentiated effector memory CD45RA+ cells excluded. Study observations and caveats: Even with large depth, rarefaction showed that sorted-subset sequencing was incomplete.

This CDR3 spans 19 amino acids. Deletions cut 3 bases from V and 0 bases from J, with 18 bases between. CDR1 LGHNA and CDR2 YSLEER come from the germline V gene. As concerns this clone: Its antigen is unidentified.

The rearrangement joins TRBV4-3 to TRBJ2-6; D is unresolved. This clonotype originated in a man aged 18 to 29 in good health. Some clones in this sample may be carry-over from other donors' samples. Sequences were obtained from naive CD8+ T cells from PBMCs. This chain's CDR3 is CASSQQIWKEVSGANVLTF. CDR3 nucleotide sequence: TGCGCCAGCAGCCAGCAAATCTGGAAGGAAGTCTCTGGGGCCAACGTCCTGACTTTC.